Below, 2 T cell receptor beta chains from the same sample are listed, as sequenced in a study of blood T cell repertoires in COVID-19. Assay used: immunoSEQ multiplex PCR; TCRdb lists only in-frame clones, some missing. The data hold more than 300,000 clones, with about 90% observed a single time. Sequenced material: peripheral blood. These TCRs come from a woman between 45 and 60 years old with COVID-19, enrolled during active disease.

The rearrangement joins TRBV6-5 to TRBJ1-6, with D tentatively TRBD1 (6 bases). Germline V gene sequence: CDR1 MNHEY, CDR2 SVGAGI. The CDR3 has 13 amino acids. V lost 10 bases to trimming and J lost 8 bases, with 15 bases between them. This chain's CDR3 is CATGGGFDSPLHF. The CDR3 DNA reads TGTGCCACCGGTGGGGGCTTCGATTCACCCCTCCACTTT.

The genes are TRBV19 and TRBJ2-5, with 8 bases fitting TRBD1. CDR3 length equals 16 residues. V lost 8 bases and J lost 7; bases outside the gene matches: 18. Per the germline V gene, CDR1 is LNHDA and CDR2 is SQIVND (reference sequence). CDR3 amino acids: CASGLGGQVPARTQYF. In DNA form, the CDR3 reads TGTGCCAGTGGCCTCGGGGGACAGGTCCCCGCTAGGACCCAGTACTTC. Using reference TRBV19 and TRBJ2-5 for the parts outside the CDR3, the full variable domain is DGGITQSPKYLFRKEGQNVTLSCEQNLNHDAMYWYRQDPGQGLRLIYYSQIVNDFQKGDIAEGYSVSREKKESFPLTVTSAQKNPTAFYLCASGLGGQVPARTQYFGPGTRLLVL.